Listed here are 13 T cell receptor beta chains from one sample, sequenced in a study of blood T cell repertoires in COVID-19. The table came from immunoSEQ multiplex PCR; TCRdb's copy has only in-frame clones and leaves some out. In the table there are approximately 470,000 clones, roughly 87% of which are singletons. The specimen was PBMCs or T cells enriched from blood (not recorded which). Receptors originate from a young woman who had recovered from COVID-19.

The chain combines TRBV18 with TRBJ1-1; no firm D call. The length of the CDR3 is 12 residues. Per the germline V gene, CDR1 is KGHSH and CDR2 is LQKENI. V lost 2 bases to trimming and J lost 8 bases, with 9 bases between them. For the CDR3, the DNA is TGTGCCAGCTCACCAGAGTCGACAGAAGCTTTCTTT. Encoded protein: CASSPESTEAFF. The variable domain in full, completed from reference TRBV18 and TRBJ1-1, reads NAGVMQNPRHLVRRRGQEARLRCSPMKGHSHVYWYRQLPEEGLKFMVYLQKENIIDESGMPKERFSAEFPKEGPSILRIQQVVRGDSAAYFCASSPESTEAFFGQGTRLTVV.

V gene TRBV5-4 combines with J gene TRBJ2-3; 7 bases align to TRBD1. This CDR3 comprises 17 residues. The ends lost 0 bases at V and 1 base at J; junction bases unmatched: 8. CDR1 and CDR2 from the germline V gene are SGHNT and YYREEE (reference sequence). The CDR3 loop reads CASSLGGGRGGTDTQYF. The CDR3 bases are TGTGCCAGCAGCTTGGGAGGGGGCAGGGGAGGCACAGATACGCAGTATTTT.

The gene calls are TRBV11-2 and TRBJ2-5; TRBD2 is a possible D gene (5 bases). The CDR3 totals 14 residues. Germline lookup yields CDR1 SGHAT and CDR2 FQNNGV. The ends were cut back, 0 bases at V and 4 bases at J, with 9 bases in the middle. The CDR3 sequence: CASSLDREGETQYF. The CDR3 region has the DNA TGTGCCAGCAGCTTAGATCGTGAGGGAGAGACCCAGTACTTC.

J is TRBJ1-3 and V is TRBV19; a possible D gene is TRBD1 (6 bases). This CDR3 region has 15 residues. Trimming removed 6 bases at V and 0 bases at J, with 12 bases between. Germline assignment: CDR1 LNHDA and CDR2 SQIVND (reference sequence). CDR3 sequence: CASRQRDTSGNTIYF. For the CDR3, the DNA is TGTGCCAGTAGGCAGAGGGACACCTCTGGAAACACCATATATTTT.

This chain connects TRBV7-2 to TRBJ1-5; TRBD1 aligns across 9 bases. CDR3 length: 15 amino acids. V was pared by 7 bases and J by 5 bases, with 9 bases of the junction left unmatched. Germline V lookup: CDR1 SGHTA, CDR2 FQGNSA. The chain's CDR3 is CASTPDRGWDQPQHF. In DNA form, the CDR3 reads TGTGCCAGCACCCCGGACAGGGGATGGGATCAGCCCCAGCATTTT.

The gene calls are TRBV11-2 and TRBJ2-2; 11 positions agree with TRBD1. J lost 0 bases, V lost 6 bases, and 0 bases had no gene match. The CDR3 is 15 amino acids. CDR1 is SGHAT and CDR2 is FQNNGV in the germline V gene. The chain's CDR3 is CASRDRGPNTGELFF. DNA of the CDR3: TGTGCCAGCAGGGACAGGGGGCCGAACACCGGGGAGCTGTTTTTT.

The chain combines TRBV28 with TRBJ2-3, with D perhaps TRBD2 (6 bases). V lost 6 bases to trimming and J lost 6 bases, with 10 bases between them. The length of the CDR3 is 12 residues. Germline CDR1 reads MDHEN; CDR2 reads SYDVKM. This chain's CDR3 is CASRLASDTQYF. The CDR3 coding sequence is TGTGCCAGCAGACTAGCATCCGATACGCAGTATTTT.

The V call is TRBV28, the J call TRBJ1-1, with D maybe TRBD1 (6 bases). CDR1 is MDHEN, CDR2 SYDVKM, per germline. V shed 4 bases and J shed 5 bases, with 11 bases lying between them. This CDR3 has 13 residues. CDR3 sequence (DNA): TGTGCCAGCAGTTACAGGGTTGGAACTGAAGCTTTCTTT. Protein product: CASSYRVGTEAFF.

As concerns this clone: Other DNA sequences from this sample encode an identical CDR3 as well. This chain connects TRBV2 to TRBJ1-2; tentatively, D is TRBD1 (6 bases). CDR3 size: 13 residues. CDR1 and CDR2 from the germline V gene are SNHLY and FYNNEI. V was cut by 3 bases and J by 3 bases, with 8 bases left in between. CDR3 nucleotide sequence: TGTGCCAGCAGTGAGCAGGGGTACTATGGCTACACCTTC. It specifies CASSEQGYYGYTF.

This clone was seen more than once but under ten times. The rearrangement uses TRBV5-1 and TRBJ2-1; TRBD1 matches 8 bases. V was pared by 5 bases and J by 13 bases, with 8 bases of the junction left unmatched. The CDR3 is made up of 12 amino acids. Germline CDR1 and CDR2: SGHRS and YFSETQ. CDR3 in DNA: TGCGCCAGCAGGCTGGGGACAGGCTTCCAGTTCTTC. As protein: CASRLGTGFQFF.

The chain couples TRBV5-1 to TRBJ1-5, with 8 bases aligning to TRBD1. The germline CDR1 and CDR2 sequences are SGHRS and YFSETQ. The CDR3 extends over 18 amino acids. V was pared by 2 bases and J by 1 base, with 11 bases of the junction left unmatched. CDR3 sequence: CASSFGQGGVVSNQPQHF. CDR3 coding DNA: TGCGCCAGCAGCTTCGGACAGGGAGGAGTCGTAAGCAATCAGCCCCAGCATTTT.

This clone showed up just a few times. The same CDR3 also results from other DNA sequences found in this sample. The genes are TRBV7-6 and TRBJ2-7, with 7 nucleotides matching TRBD1. V lost 1 base to trimming and J lost 5 bases; unmatched junction nucleotides: 2. Germline CDR1 and CDR2: SGHVS and FNYEAQ. The CDR3 covers 13 residues. Here the CDR3 reads CASSLGTGDEQYF. CDR3 in DNA: TGTGCCAGCAGCTTAGGGACAGGAGACGAGCAGTACTTC.

This clone was recorded only once. DNA for the CDR3: TGCGCCACCCTCGAGGGCAGTATAAAAAGCTACAATGAGCAGTTCTTC. Residues: CATLEGSIKSYNEQFF. V usage is TRBV10-2 and J usage is TRBJ2-1, with a tentative D call TRBD2 (5 bases). This CDR3 is built from 16 residues. The germline gives CDR1 WSHSY, CDR2 SAAADI. Trimming removed 10 bases from V and 3 bases from J, with 22 bases in between.